This TCR beta chain was profiled in a study of T cell responses to AZD1222 COVID-19 vaccine. For the study at large: Second doses were pooled across both intervals (about 4 or about 12 weeks).

This table comes from immunoSEQ multiplex PCR, and its TCRdb copy is limited to in-frame clones, with some not included. This sample has approximately 89,000 clones, with 70% to 90% found just once. This CDR3 is 14 amino acids long. Germline CDR1 is SGHKS and CDR2 is YYEKEE (reference sequence). The V gene end was trimmed by 5 bases and the J gene end by 6 bases; junction bases not matched to a gene: 10. The sequencing used peripheral blood, collected on day 0 of AZD1222 vaccination. The chain links TRBV5-5 to TRBJ2-7; 8 bases align to TRBD1. This sequence originates from an adult in good health. CDR3 in DNA: TGTGCCAGCAGTTTCCTCAGGACAGGGAGCGAGCAGTACTTC. Protein: CASSFLRTGSEQYF.